These T cell receptor beta chains were read from a single sample in a study of cytomegalovirus exposure and HLA in healthy donors. Generated by immunoSEQ multiplex PCR, the TCRdb table keeps only in-frame clones and is missing some. The table shows under 150,000 clones, with about 80% occurring only once. Material for sequencing was PBMCs. Receptors originate from a woman aged 40 to 50 in good health and CMV-seronegative. CDR3s include the opening cysteine and the closing phenylalanine or tryptophan. Fields, in order: D gene, V gene, J gene, clone size, CDR3 DNA, CDR3 protein. D genes are given only for firm matches. Expanded clones get a size class; other rows say once, few or many, or leave the size out.

>TRBD2|TRBV7-2|TRBJ2-5|once
TGTGCCAGCAGCCCCGGGGGGGCCGGAGAGACCCAGTACTTC
CASSPGGAGETQYF
>.|TRBV10-3|TRBJ1-1|.
TGTGCCATCAGTGAGTCTCGACAGACTGAAGCTTTCTTT
CAISESRQTEAFF
>.|TRBV10-3|TRBJ1-2|.
TGTGCCATCAGTGAGTTACAGAGAATTAACTATGGCTACACCTTC
CAISELQRINYGYTF
>.|TRBV9|TRBJ1-4|.
TGTGCCAGCAGCGTGGGACACTCAGGGAAGGAAAAACTGTTTTTT
CASSVGHSGKEKLFF
>TRBD1|TRBV6-1|TRBJ1-5|.
TGTGCCAGCAGTGACCTAGGACAGGGGATCAATCAGCCCCAGCATTTT
CASSDLGQGINQPQHF
>.|TRBV28|TRBJ2-2|.
TGTGCCAGCCAGACTCCTTCCGCCGGGGAGCTGTTTTTT
CASQTPSAGELFF
>.|TRBV6-1|TRBJ2-7|.
TGTGCCAGCGGCAGGACGCAGGGGTACGAGCAGTACTTC
CASGRTQGYEQYF
>.|TRBV10-3|TRBJ1-2|.
TGTGCCATCAGTGAACTTTATGGACAGTCAGCTAACTATGGCTACACCTTC
CAISELYGQSANYGYTF
>TRBD1|TRBV14|TRBJ1-6|.
TGTGCCAGCAGCCCCTCGGGACAGGGGATTTCACCCCTCCACTTT
CASSPSGQGISPLHF
>TRBD2|TRBV4-2|TRBJ2-1|.
TGTGCCAGCAGCCACAGGACTAGCGGGGGGTACAATGAGCAGTTCTTC
CASSHRTSGGYNEQFF
>.|TRBV6-1|TRBJ2-1|.
TGTGCCAGCAGTGAAATGGGAGTGTCGCTCAATGAGCAGTTCTTC
CASSEMGVSLNEQFF
>TRBD1|TRBV7-8|TRBJ2-2|.
TGTGCCAGCAGCTTGATACAGGGGGGAGCCGGGGAGCTGTTTTTT
CASSLIQGGAGELFF
>.|TRBV12-5|TRBJ2-6|.
TGTGCTAGTGCCGCTGGGGCTGCAGTCTCTGGGGCCAACGTCCTGACTTTC
CASAAGAAVSGANVLTF
>.|TRBV27|TRBJ1-3|.
TGTGCCAGCAGTTTGCGATCTGGAAACACCATATATTTT
CASSLRSGNTIYF
>TRBD1|TRBV11-2|TRBJ2-7|.
TGTGCCAGCAGCTCCACAGGGGGCGGGCAGTACTTC
CASSSTGGGQYF
>TRBD2|TRBV28|TRBJ2-1|.
TGTGCCAGCAGTTGGATACTAGCGAATGAGCAGTTCTTC
CASSWILANEQFF
>TRBD1|TRBV6-1|TRBJ1-5|.
TGTGCCAGCAGGCCGGGACAGGGTGGCAATCAGCCCCAGCATTTT
CASRPGQGGNQPQHF
>.|TRBV9|TRBJ1-2|.
TGTGCCAGCAGCGGCGGCTATGGCTACACCTTC
CASSGGYGYTF
>.|TRBV2|TRBJ1-6|.
TGTGCCAGCAGGAAGAATTCCGGGACAAATAATTCACCCCTCCACTTT
CASRKNSGTNNSPLHF
>.|TRBV21-1|TRBJ1-2|few
TGTGTACTGGATGGCTACACCTTC
CVLDGYTF
>.|TRBV4-2|TRBJ1-3|.
TGTGCCAGCAGCCAAGACCCGCAGGGCTCTGGAAACACCATATATTTT
CASSQDPQGSGNTIYF
>TRBD2|TRBV9|TRBJ2-1|.
TGTGCCAGCAGCGTAGCTGCTAGCGGGAGCTCCTACAATGAGCAGTTCTTC
CASSVAASGSSYNEQFF
>.|TRBV10-3|TRBJ2-4|.
TGTGCCATCAGTGAGTCAGAGTCCAAAAACATTCAGTACTTC
CAISESESKNIQYF
>.|TRBV9|TRBJ1-4|.
TGTGCCAGCAGCCGTCGAGGTGTGGACAGTCGGGGAGAGGAACTGTTTTTT
CASSRRGVDSRGEELFF
>TRBD1|TRBV28|TRBJ2-2|.
TGTGCCAGCAGCCTTGGACAGGCGGCGAACACCGGGGAGCTGTTTTTT
CASSLGQAANTGELFF
>.|TRBV6-1|TRBJ1-2|.
TGTGCCAGCAGTGAAGCGTGGGCAGGGGCGGGCTATGGCTACACCTTC
CASSEAWAGAGYGYTF
>.|TRBV29-1|TRBJ2-5|.
TGCAGCGTTGAAGGGTCAGGCAGTGAGACCCAGTACTTC
CSVEGSGSETQYF
>.|TRBV6-5|TRBJ1-2|.
TGTGCCAGCAGTTACTCGGGAGGGGTAAATGGCTACACCTTC
CASSYSGGVNGYTF
>.|TRBV6-1|TRBJ2-1|.
TGTGCCAGCAGTGAATCGAGCTGGAGCGATGAGCAGTTCTTC
CASSESSWSDEQFF
>TRBD1|TRBV5-6|TRBJ2-1|.
TGTGCCAGCAGCGGTACGGGACAGGGTAATGAGCAGTTCTTC
CASSGTGQGNEQFF
>.|TRBV18|TRBJ2-3|once
TGTGCCAGCTCACCACCTTTTCTCTGGGACTCTTTTAGCACAGATACGCAGTATTTT
CASSPPFLWDSFSTDTQYF
>.|TRBV5-5|TRBJ1-5|few
TGTGCCAGCAGCTTGTACGACCAGGCCTCAGGGCAGCCCCAGCATTTT
CASSLYDQASGQPQHF
>.|TRBV15|TRBJ1-1|.
TGTGCCACCAGCAGGCCATCTATGAACACTGAAGCTTTCTTT
CATSRPSMNTEAFF
>.|TRBV5-1|TRBJ1-2|.
TGCGCCAGCAGCTTGGGGGGAGGAGAGGACTATGGCTACACCTTC
CASSLGGGEDYGYTF
>TRBD1|TRBV29-1|TRBJ2-1|.
TGCAGCGCATCAATACAGGGGGATGAGCAGTTCTTC
CSASIQGDEQFF
>.|TRBV5-1|TRBJ2-3|.
TGCGCCAGCAGCTTCGGGGACATGGGGGATACGCAGTATTTT
CASSFGDMGDTQYF
>.|TRBV7-8|TRBJ2-3|.
TGTGCCAGCAGCTTAGGAGCAGATACGCAGTATTTT
CASSLGADTQYF
>.|TRBV28|TRBJ1-1|.
TGTGCCAGCAGTTCCGGGGGGGGCAGGGTGGCCCAAGCTTTCTTT
CASSSGGGRVAQAFF
>.|TRBV12-5|TRBJ1-3|.
TGTGCTAGTGGGACGACAGTTATTCACTCTGGAAACACCATATATTTT
CASGTTVIHSGNTIYF
>.|TRBV7-2|TRBJ1-2|.
TGTGCCAGCAGCCCTCAGAGCAGGGGTGGCTACACCTTC
CASSPQSRGGYTF
>TRBD1|TRBV19|TRBJ2-7|.
TGTGCCAGTAGCCCGACAGGGAGAGTCCACGAGCAGTACTTC
CASSPTGRVHEQYF